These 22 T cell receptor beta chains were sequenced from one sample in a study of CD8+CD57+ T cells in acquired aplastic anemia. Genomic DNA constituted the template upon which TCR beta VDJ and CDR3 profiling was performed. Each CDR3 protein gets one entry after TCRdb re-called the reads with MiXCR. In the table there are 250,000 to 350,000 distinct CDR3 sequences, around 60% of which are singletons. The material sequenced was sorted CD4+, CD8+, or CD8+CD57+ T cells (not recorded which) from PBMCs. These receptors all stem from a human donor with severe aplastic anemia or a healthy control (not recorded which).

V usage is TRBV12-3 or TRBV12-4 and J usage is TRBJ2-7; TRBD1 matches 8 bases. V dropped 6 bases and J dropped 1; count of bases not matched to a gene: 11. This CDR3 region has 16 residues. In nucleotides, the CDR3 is TGTGCCAGCAGCCTCAGGGACAGGTTCTTATCCTACGAGCAGTACTTC. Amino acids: CASSLRDRFLSYEQYF.

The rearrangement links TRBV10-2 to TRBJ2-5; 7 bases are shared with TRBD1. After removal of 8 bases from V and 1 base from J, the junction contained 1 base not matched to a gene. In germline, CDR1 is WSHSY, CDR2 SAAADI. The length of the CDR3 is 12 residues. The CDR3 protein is CASGDSQETQYF. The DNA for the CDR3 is TGCGCCAGCGGGGACAGCCAAGAGACCCAGTACTTC.

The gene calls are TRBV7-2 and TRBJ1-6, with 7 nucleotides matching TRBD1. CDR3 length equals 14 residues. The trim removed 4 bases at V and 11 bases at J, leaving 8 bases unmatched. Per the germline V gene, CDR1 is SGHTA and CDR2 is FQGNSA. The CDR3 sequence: CASSSQGFGTPLHF. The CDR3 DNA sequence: TGTGCCAGCAGCTCACAGGGGTTCGGCACACCCCTCCACTTT.

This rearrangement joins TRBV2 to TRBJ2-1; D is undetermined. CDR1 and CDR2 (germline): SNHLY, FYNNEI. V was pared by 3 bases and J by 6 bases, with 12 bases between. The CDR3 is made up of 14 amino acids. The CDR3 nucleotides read TGTGCCAGCAGTGACCAGGTGACCCGCAATGAGCAGTTCTTC. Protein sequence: CASSDQVTRNEQFF.

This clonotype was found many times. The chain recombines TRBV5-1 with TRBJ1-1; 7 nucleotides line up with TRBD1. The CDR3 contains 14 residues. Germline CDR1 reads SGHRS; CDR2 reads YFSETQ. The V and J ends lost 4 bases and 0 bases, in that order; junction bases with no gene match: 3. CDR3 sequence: CASSIDRVNTEAFF. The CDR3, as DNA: TGCGCCAGCAGCATTGACAGGGTGAACACTGAAGCTTTCTTT.

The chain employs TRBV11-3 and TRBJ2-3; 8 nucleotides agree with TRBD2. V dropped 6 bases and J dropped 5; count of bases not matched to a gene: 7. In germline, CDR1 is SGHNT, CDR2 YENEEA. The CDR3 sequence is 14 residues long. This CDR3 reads CASSGGLARDTQYF. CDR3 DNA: TGTGCCAGCAGTGGTGGACTAGCTCGAGATACGCAGTATTTT.

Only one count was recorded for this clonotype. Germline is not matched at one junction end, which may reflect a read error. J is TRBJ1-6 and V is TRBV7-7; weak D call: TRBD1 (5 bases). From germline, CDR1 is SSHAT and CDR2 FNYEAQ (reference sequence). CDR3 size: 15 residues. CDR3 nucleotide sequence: TGTGCTAGCAGCTTAGGGCTGGCGGGGGATTCACCCCTCCACTTT. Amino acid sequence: CASSLGLAGDSPLHF.

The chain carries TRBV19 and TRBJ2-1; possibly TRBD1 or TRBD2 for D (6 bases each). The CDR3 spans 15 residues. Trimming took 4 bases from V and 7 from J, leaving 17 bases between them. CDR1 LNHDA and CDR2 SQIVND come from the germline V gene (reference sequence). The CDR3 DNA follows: TGTGCCAGTAGTACATTATGGGGGGCAACGAATGAGCAGTTCTTC. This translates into CASSTLWGATNEQFF.

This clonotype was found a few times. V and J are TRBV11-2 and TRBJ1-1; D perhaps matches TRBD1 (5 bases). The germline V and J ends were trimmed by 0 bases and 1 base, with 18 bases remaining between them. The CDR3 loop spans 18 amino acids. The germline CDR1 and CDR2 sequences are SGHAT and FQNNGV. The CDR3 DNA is TGTGCCAGCAGCTTAGATTCCCCCGGGAGGGGTAAGAACACTGAAGCTTTCTTT. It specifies CASSLDSPGRGKNTEAFF. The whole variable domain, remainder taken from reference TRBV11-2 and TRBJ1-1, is EAGVAQSPRYKIIEKRQSVAFWCNPISGHATLYWYQQILGQGPKLLIQFQNNGVVDDSQLPKDRFSAERLKGVDSTLKIQPAKLEDSAVYLCASSLDSPGRGKNTEAFFGQGTRLTVV.

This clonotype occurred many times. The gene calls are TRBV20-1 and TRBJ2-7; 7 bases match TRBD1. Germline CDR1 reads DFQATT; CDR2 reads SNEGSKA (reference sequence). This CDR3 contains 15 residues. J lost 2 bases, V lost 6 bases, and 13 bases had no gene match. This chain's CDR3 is CSALGGAGSTYEQYF. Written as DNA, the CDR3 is TGCAGTGCCCTAGGGGGCGCAGGGTCCACCTACGAGCAGTACTTC.

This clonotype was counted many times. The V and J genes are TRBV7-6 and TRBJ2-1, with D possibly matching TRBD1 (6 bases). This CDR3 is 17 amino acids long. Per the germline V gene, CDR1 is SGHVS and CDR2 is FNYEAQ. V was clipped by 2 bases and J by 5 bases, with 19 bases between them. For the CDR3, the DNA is TGTGCCAGCAGCTTATCTGGCCGGACAGATACTAACAATGAGCAGTTCTTC. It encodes CASSLSGRTDTNNEQFF.

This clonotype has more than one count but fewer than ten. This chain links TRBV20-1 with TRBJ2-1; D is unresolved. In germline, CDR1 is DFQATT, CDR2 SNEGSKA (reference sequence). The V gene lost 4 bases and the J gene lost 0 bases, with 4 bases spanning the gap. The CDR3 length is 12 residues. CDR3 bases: TGCAGTGCTATGAGCTCCTACAATGAGCAGTTCTTC. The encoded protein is CSAMSSYNEQFF.

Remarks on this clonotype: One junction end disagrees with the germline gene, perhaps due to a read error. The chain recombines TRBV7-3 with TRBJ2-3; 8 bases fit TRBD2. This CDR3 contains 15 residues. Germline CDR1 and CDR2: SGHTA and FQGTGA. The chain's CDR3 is CASSLVAGTIGTQCF. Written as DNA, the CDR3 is TGTGCCAGCAGCTTAGTAGCGGGGACCATAGGTACGCAGTGTTTT.

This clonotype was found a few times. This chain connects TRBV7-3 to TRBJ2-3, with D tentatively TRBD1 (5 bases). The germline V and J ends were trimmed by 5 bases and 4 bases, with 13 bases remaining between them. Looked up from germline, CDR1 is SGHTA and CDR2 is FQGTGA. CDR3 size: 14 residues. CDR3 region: CASSRPDTADTQYF. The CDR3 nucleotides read TGTGCCAGCAGCCGACCGGACACGGCAGATACGCAGTATTTT.

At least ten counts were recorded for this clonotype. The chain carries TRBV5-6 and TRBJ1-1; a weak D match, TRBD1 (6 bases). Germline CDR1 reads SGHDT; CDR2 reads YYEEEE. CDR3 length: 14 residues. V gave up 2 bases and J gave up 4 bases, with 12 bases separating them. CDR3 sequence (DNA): TGTGCCAGCAGCTTCGTGGGGGCTTTCACTGAAGCTTTCTTT. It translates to CASSFVGAFTEAFF. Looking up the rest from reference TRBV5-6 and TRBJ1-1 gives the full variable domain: DAGVTQSPTHLIKTRGQQVTLRCSPKSGHDTVSWYQQALGQGPQFIFQYYEEEERQRGNFPDRFSGHQFPNYSSELNVNALLLGDSALYLCASSFVGAFTEAFFGQGTRLTVV.

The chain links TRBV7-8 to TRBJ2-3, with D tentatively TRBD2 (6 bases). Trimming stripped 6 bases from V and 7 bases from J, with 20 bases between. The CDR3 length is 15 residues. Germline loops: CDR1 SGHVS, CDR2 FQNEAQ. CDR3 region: CASRSPGLKGYTQYF. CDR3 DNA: TGTGCCAGCAGATCTCCGGGACTGAAGGGGTATACGCAGTATTTT.

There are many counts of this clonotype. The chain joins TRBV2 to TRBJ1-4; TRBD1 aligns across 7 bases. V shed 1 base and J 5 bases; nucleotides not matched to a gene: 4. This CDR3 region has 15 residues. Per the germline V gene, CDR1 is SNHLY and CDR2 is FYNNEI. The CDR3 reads CASSEDGTANEKLFF. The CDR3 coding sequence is TGTGCCAGCAGTGAAGATGGGACAGCGAATGAAAAACTGTTTTTT.

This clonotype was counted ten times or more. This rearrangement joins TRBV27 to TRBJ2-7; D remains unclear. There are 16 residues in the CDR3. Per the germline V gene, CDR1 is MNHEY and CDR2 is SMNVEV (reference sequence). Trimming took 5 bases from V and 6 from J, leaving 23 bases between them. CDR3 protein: CASSQRSVAGRAEQYF. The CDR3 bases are TGTGCCAGCAGTCAAAGATCCGTGGCAGGCCGCGCCGAGCAGTACTTC.

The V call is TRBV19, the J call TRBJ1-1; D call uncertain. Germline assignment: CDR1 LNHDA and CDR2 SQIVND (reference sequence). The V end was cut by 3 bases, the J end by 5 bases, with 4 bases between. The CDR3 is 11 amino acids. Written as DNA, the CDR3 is TGTGCCAGTAGTATCCCGACTGAAGCTTTCTTT. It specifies CASSIPTEAFF.

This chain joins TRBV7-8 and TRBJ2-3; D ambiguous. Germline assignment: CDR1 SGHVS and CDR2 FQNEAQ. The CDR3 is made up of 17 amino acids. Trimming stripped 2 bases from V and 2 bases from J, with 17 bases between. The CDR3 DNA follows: TGTGCCAGCAGCTTAAAATCACACCCAACACCCACAGATACGCAGTATTTT. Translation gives CASSLKSHPTPTDTQYF.

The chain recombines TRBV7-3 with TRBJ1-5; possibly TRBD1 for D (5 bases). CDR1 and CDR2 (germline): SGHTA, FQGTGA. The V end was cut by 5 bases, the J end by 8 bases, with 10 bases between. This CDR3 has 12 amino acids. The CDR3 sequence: CASSVGVKPQHF. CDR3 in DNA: TGTGCCAGCAGCGTAGGGGTTAAGCCCCAGCATTTT.

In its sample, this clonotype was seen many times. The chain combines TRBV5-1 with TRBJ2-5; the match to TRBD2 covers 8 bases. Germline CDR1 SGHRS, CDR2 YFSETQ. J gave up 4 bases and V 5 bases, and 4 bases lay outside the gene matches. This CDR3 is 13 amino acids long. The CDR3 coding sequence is TGCGCCAGCAGGGGACTAGTCCGAGAGACCCAGTACTTC. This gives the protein CASRGLVRETQYF.